The 20 T cell receptor beta chains listed next were all sequenced from one sample in a study of CD4 T cells in relation to SARS-CoV-2 and coronaviruses. TCRdb keeps only in-frame clones here, not all; method: immunoSEQ multiplex PCR. The sample consists of tens of thousands of clones, under 95% of them appearing once. The sample consisted of naive CD4+ T cells from PBMCs. Subset reported: naive CD4+ T cells isolated by negative enrichment. These receptors were taken from an adult with COVID-19.

J is TRBJ2-1 and V is TRBV24-1, with 9 bases aligning to TRBD2. V shed 3 bases, J shed 1 base, and the junction held 9 bases outside the gene matches. From germline, CDR1 is KGHDR and CDR2 SFDVKD. There are 18 residues in the CDR3. CDR3 amino acids: CATSDPSGRRWSYNEQFF. CDR3 DNA sequence: TGTGCCACCAGTGATCCAAGCGGGAGGCGGTGGTCCTACAATGAGCAGTTCTTC.

This clone is a singleton in its sample. The chain recombines TRBV9 with TRBJ2-3; the D gene is possibly TRBD1 (5 bases). Trimming stripped 4 bases from V and 5 bases from J, with 14 bases between. There are 14 residues in the CDR3. Germline CDR1 and CDR2: SGDLS and YYNGEE. The CDR3 loop reads CASSKQGAGDTQYF. As DNA, the CDR3 is TGTGCCAGCAGCAAGCAAGGGGCAGGAGATACGCAGTATTTT. The full variable domain, completed using reference TRBV9 and TRBJ2-3, is DSGVTQTPKHLITATGQRVTLRCSPRSGDLSVYWYQQSLDQGLQFLIQYYNGEERAKGNILERFSAQQFPDLHSELNLSSLELGDSALYFCASSKQGAGDTQYFGPGTRLTVL.

This clone was found a few times. The CDR3 coding sequence is TGTGCCAGCAGTGAAGGGGGGACAGGGGAATACTTC. Translation: CASSEGGTGEYF. The V and J genes are TRBV6-1 and TRBJ2-7; TRBD1 matches at 10 bases. The CDR3 totals 12 residues. Germline CDR1 reads MNHNS; CDR2 reads SASEGT. Germline trimming cut 1 base from V and 13 bases from J; bases unmatched to any gene: 4.

The chain carries TRBV2 and TRBJ2-7; TRBD2 aligns across 9 bases. The CDR3 runs 17 residues. Germline values: CDR1 SNHLY, CDR2 FYNNEI. J gave up 4 bases and V 5 bases, and 15 bases lay outside the gene matches. This CDR3 is CASSSDELAGLNYEQYF. The CDR3, as DNA: TGTGCCAGCAGTTCTGACGAGCTAGCGGGACTGAATTACGAGCAGTACTTC.

V gene TRBV15 combines with J gene TRBJ1-4, with D possibly TRBD1 on 5 matching bases. V gave up 5 bases and J gave up 5 bases, with 18 bases separating them. The CDR3 is 16 residues long. Germline V gene data show CDR1 as LNHNV and CDR2 as YYDKDF (reference sequence). The CDR3 loop reads CATSFDSGGRNEKLFF. CDR3 in DNA: TGTGCCACCAGCTTCGACAGTGGGGGTCGAAATGAAAAACTGTTTTTT. The variable domain in full, with the rest retrieved from reference TRBV15 and TRBJ1-4, is DAMVIQNPRYQVTQFGKPVTLSCSQTLNHNVMYWYQQKSSQAPKLLFHYYDKDFNNEADTPDNFQSRRPNTSFCFLDIRSPGLGDTAMYLCATSFDSGGRNEKLFFGSGTQLSVL.

The genes are TRBV5-6 and TRBJ2-1; D assignment may be TRBD1 or TRBD2 (6 bases each). The length of the CDR3 is 16 residues. Germline V gene sequence: CDR1 SGHDT, CDR2 YYEEEE. V lost 4 bases to trimming and J lost 4 bases, with 18 bases between them. In DNA form, the CDR3 reads TGTGCCAGCAGCGGGGGGCTTCCAACCAAATACAATGAGCAGTTCTTC. It encodes CASSGGLPTKYNEQFF.

The CDR3 reads CASRPTGGNTIYF. CDR3 bases: TGTGCCAGCAGACCCACAGGTGGAAACACCATATATTTT. The chain joins TRBV7-8 to TRBJ1-3; perhaps TRBD1 as D (5 bases). Germline V gene lookup returns CDR1 SGHVS and CDR2 FQNEAQ. The CDR3 loop spans 13 amino acids. The V gene lost 6 bases and the J gene lost 3 bases, with 9 bases spanning the gap.

This clone was seen a single time. The rearrangement links TRBV12-3 or TRBV12-4 to TRBJ2-1, with D perhaps matching TRBD1 (7 bases). V was shortened by 8 bases and J by 7 bases, with 12 bases between the two germline ends. The CDR3 is made up of 12 amino acids. The CDR3 nucleotides read TGTGCCAGCGGCCAGGGGGGAAATGAGCAGTTCTTC. It codes for CASGQGGNEQFF.

V usage is TRBV4-1 and J usage is TRBJ1-2, with TRBD1 as a possible D gene (6 bases). Germline V lookup: CDR1 MGHRA, CDR2 YSYEKL. Deletions cut 6 bases from V and 0 bases from J, with 20 bases between. CDR3 size: 17 residues. CDR3 in DNA: TGCGCCAGCAGTTCTCCGGGGGGGCCGGCGACTAACTATGGCTACACCTTC. This sequence encodes CASSSPGGPATNYGYTF.

This clone appeared a single time. The chain is built from TRBV19 and TRBJ2-7; 10 bases align to TRBD1. Germline V gene data show CDR1 as LNHDA and CDR2 as SQIVND (reference sequence). The CDR3 runs to 14 residues. V trimming: 7 bases; J trimming: 2 bases; junction bases outside the gene matches: 5. CDR3 in amino acids: CASTVTGGTYEQYF. The DNA of the CDR3 is TGTGCCAGTACCGTGACAGGGGGCACCTACGAGCAGTACTTC.

This clone has just one count. This chain links TRBV19 with TRBJ1-1, with 7 bases aligning to TRBD1. This CDR3 has 12 residues. Germline CDR1 is LNHDA and CDR2 is SQIVND (reference sequence). V shed 7 bases and J 3 bases; nucleotides not matched to a gene: 2. CDR3: CASKQGYTEAFF. The CDR3 DNA reads as TGTGCCAGTAAACAGGGGTACACTGAAGCTTTCTTT.

This chain uses TRBV11-2 with TRBJ2-7; a weak D match, TRBD1 (6 bases). CDR3 length: 15 amino acids. V lost 1 base and J lost 7, with 17 bases in between. Germline-derived CDR1 and CDR2 are SGHAT and FQNNGV. In DNA form, the CDR3 reads TGTGCCAGCAGCTTAGGGGACATACGCCTTTGGGAGCAGTACTTC. Protein sequence: CASSLGDIRLWEQYF.

The V and J genes are TRBV9 and TRBJ2-3; no definite D call. Germline V lookup: CDR1 SGDLS, CDR2 YYNGEE. Trimming stripped 1 base from V and 0 bases from J, with 12 bases between. The CDR3 runs 16 residues. The CDR3 here is CASSVFGDASTDTQYF. CDR3 DNA sequence: TGTGCCAGCAGCGTATTTGGAGACGCTAGCACAGATACGCAGTATTTT.

The chain is built from TRBV5-1 and TRBJ2-7; D may be TRBD1 (6 bases). The germline V gene encodes CDR1 SGHRS and CDR2 YFSETQ. The CDR3 sequence is 14 residues long. Trimming removed 1 base from V and 4 bases from J, with 12 bases in between. The CDR3 coding sequence is TGCGCCAGCAGCTTGTACAGGGAATCGTACGAGCAGTACTTC. Protein sequence: CASSLYRESYEQYF.

This chain's CDR3 is CASGPGLVGDTQYF. DNA for the CDR3: TGTGCTAGTGGTCCCGGACTAGTAGGAGATACGCAGTATTTT. This chain joins TRBV12-5 and TRBJ2-3, with 7 bases lining up with TRBD2. This CDR3 spans 14 amino acids. The germline V gene encodes CDR1 LGHNT and CDR2 FRNRAP. The V and J ends lost 5 bases and 5 bases, in that order; junction bases with no gene match: 7.

This chain joins TRBV7-9 and TRBJ2-3, with 9 nucleotides matching TRBD2. In germline, CDR1 is SEHNR, CDR2 FQNEAQ (reference sequence). V trimming: 0 bases; J trimming: 4 bases; junction bases outside the gene matches: 8. This CDR3 has 17 residues. The CDR3 region is CASSLALLAGFADTQYF. The CDR3 DNA is TGTGCCAGCAGCTTAGCACTCCTAGCGGGATTCGCAGATACGCAGTATTTT. Combining the CDR3 with reference TRBV7-9 and TRBJ2-3 gives the whole variable domain DTGVSQNPRHKITKRGQNVTFRCDPISEHNRLYWYRQTLGQGPEFLTYFQNEAQLEKSRLLSDRFSAERPKGSFSTLEIQRTEQGDSAMYLCASSLALLAGFADTQYFGPGTRLTVL.

The chain links TRBV6-4 to TRBJ2-3, with D possibly TRBD2 on 5 matching bases. Germline V gives CDR1 MRHNA, CDR2 SNTAGT. The CDR3 sequence is 10 residues long. Here the CDR3 DNA reads TGTGCGAGGGCGGCAGATACGCAGTATTTT. Translated: CARAADTQYF.

J is TRBJ2-7 and V is TRBV10-3; 8 bases align to TRBD1. The CDR3 sequence is 15 residues long. The ends lost 10 bases at V and 4 bases at J; junction bases unmatched: 15. The germline CDR1 and CDR2 sequences are ENHRY and SYGVKD. The DNA of the CDR3 is TGTGCCACCCAGGGGGTGCGACAGGGGCTATACGAGCAGTACTTC. The encoded protein is CATQGVRQGLYEQYF.

The V gene is TRBV14, the J gene TRBJ2-1; 10 nucleotides line up with TRBD2. Trimming at V came to 1 base and at J to 4 bases, leaving 7 bases not matched to a gene. The CDR3 has 17 amino acids. From germline, CDR1 is SGHDN and CDR2 FVKESK. The CDR3 DNA follows: TGTGCCAGCAGCCAAGGACCGGGACTAGCGAGGTACAATGAGCAGTTCTTC. The encoded protein is CASSQGPGLARYNEQFF.

This chain connects TRBV5-4 to TRBJ1-2; D perhaps matches TRBD1 (6 bases). The germline gives CDR1 SGHNT, CDR2 YYREEE (reference sequence). Deletions cut 5 bases from V and 2 bases from J, with 13 bases between. The CDR3 sequence is 14 residues long. Written as DNA, the CDR3 is TGTGCCAGCAGGTTACAGGGTGGGAACTATGGCTACACCTTC. The encoded protein is CASRLQGGNYGYTF.